These 18 T cell receptor beta chains came from one sample sequenced in a study of CD8+CD57+ T cells in acquired aplastic anemia. Before being chosen for sequencing, patients had shown CD8+CD57+ cell expansion by flow cytometry. TCR beta VDJ and CDR3 profiles were obtained from a genomic DNA template. TCRdb re-derived calls from the reads in MiXCR, one entry per CDR3 protein. The data show around 150,000 distinct CDR3 sequences, with around 52% seen just once and more than 30% held by the top ten. Sequencing input: sorted CD4+, CD8+, or CD8+CD57+ T cells (not recorded which) from PBMCs. Receptors were obtained from a human donor with aplastic anemia.

In its sample, this clonotype was seen a few times. The genes are TRBV3-1 and TRBJ2-7; tentatively, D is TRBD2 (6 bases). Germline CDR1 LGHDT, CDR2 YNNKEL (reference sequence). The V end was cut by 1 base, the J end by 5 bases, with 21 bases between. CDR3 length: 17 amino acids. In DNA, the CDR3 is TGTGCCAGCAGCCAAGGCAGGAGGGAACTAGAAGTCGACGAGCAGTACTTC. Its protein is CASSQGRRELEVDEQYF.

The chain joins TRBV7-6 to TRBJ1-4; 9 nucleotides match TRBD1. Trimming took 5 bases from V and 8 from J; bases not matched to a gene: 9. Germline values: CDR1 SGHVS, CDR2 FNYEAQ. The CDR3 spans 15 residues. The CDR3 protein is CASSTGQGLGEKLFF. The CDR3 bases are TGTGCCAGCAGCACTGGACAGGGGCTTGGCGAAAAACTGTTTTTT.

The chain carries TRBV2 and TRBJ2-7, with D uncertain. The CDR3 runs to 13 residues. V was cut by 2 bases and J by 3 bases, with 8 bases left in between. Germline CDR1 SNHLY, CDR2 FYNNEI. Written as DNA, the CDR3 is TGTGCCAGCAGTGAACGCTCAGTCTACGAGCAGTACTTC. Translation gives CASSERSVYEQYF.

This clonotype showed up many times. The chain is built from TRBV4-2 and TRBJ1-2; D is uncertain. CDR3 size: 14 residues. Trimming took off 0 bases at V and 4 bases at J, with 9 bases between the two ends. Germline values: CDR1 LGHNA, CDR2 YNFKEQ. The CDR3 is CASSQETGFYGYTF. CDR3 DNA: TGTGCCAGCAGCCAAGAAACTGGATTCTATGGCTACACCTTC.

The chain links TRBV25-1 to TRBJ2-5; D is undetermined. The CDR3 contains 11 residues. V lost 4 bases and J 6 bases, leaving 6 bases between the germline ends. In germline, CDR1 is MGHDK, CDR2 SYGVNS. The CDR3 coding sequence is TGTGCCAGCAGTGCCGTTCAGACCCAGTACTTC. Residues: CASSAVQTQYF.

Only a few counts were recorded for this clonotype. The V gene is TRBV4-1, the J gene TRBJ1-1; possible D gene TRBD1, 5 bases. Trimming pared 0 bases from V and 1 base from J, leaving 6 bases between. The CDR3 totals 14 residues. Germline values: CDR1 MGHRA, CDR2 YSYEKL. The CDR3 DNA is TGCGCCAGCAGCCAAGAGGGGCAGAACACTGAAGCTTTCTTT. This sequence encodes CASSQEGQNTEAFF.

This clonotype has a handful of counts. The chain recombines TRBV10-3 with TRBJ1-2; D uncertain. Trimming cost V 5 bases and J 4 bases, with 20 bases left between them. CDR1 ENHRY and CDR2 SYGVKD come from the germline V gene. The CDR3 loop spans 16 amino acids. CDR3 region: CAISPALDGKVYGYTF. The DNA of the CDR3 is TGTGCCATCAGTCCGGCCCTGGACGGGAAAGTCTATGGCTACACCTTC.

This clonotype occurred many times. The rearrangement links TRBV11-3 to TRBJ2-1; unclear D gene. V dropped 1 base and J dropped 9 bases, with 7 bases sitting between them. The CDR3 runs to 12 residues. Germline lookup yields CDR1 SGHNT and CDR2 YENEEA. CDR3 loop: CASSLVLLEQFF. For the CDR3, the DNA is TGTGCCAGCAGCTTAGTTCTCCTTGAGCAGTTCTTC.

This chain links TRBV29-1 with TRBJ2-6; D is uncertain. This CDR3 spans 12 amino acids. The germline V gene has CDR1 SQVTM and CDR2 ANQGSEA. With 5 bases removed from V and 1 base from J, the gap between germline ends came to 3 bases. The CDR3 DNA is TGCAGCGTTTCGTCTGGGGCCAACGTCCTGACTTTC. Translation: CSVSSGANVLTF.

This clonotype was picked up a small number of times. The genes are TRBV2 and TRBJ1-6; D unclear. The V and J ends lost 6 bases and 11 bases respectively, with 14 bases between them. This CDR3 is 13 amino acids long. Germline V CDR1 and CDR2: SNHLY, FYNNEI. The CDR3: CASSDEPGTPLHF. CDR3 DNA sequence: TGTGCCAGCAGCGACGAACCCGGGACACCCCTCCACTTT.

The genes are TRBV5-1 and TRBJ2-1, with D hard to call. Between the trimmed V and J ends, which lost 1 base and 7 bases, there was a span of 6 bases. Germline CDR1 is SGHRS and CDR2 is YFSETQ. The CDR3 spans 12 residues. CDR3 amino acids: CASSLRPNEQFF. The CDR3 bases are TGCGCCAGCAGCTTGCGTCCAAATGAGCAGTTCTTC.

The genes are TRBV19 and TRBJ2-7; 8 bases are shared with TRBD1. Trimming at V came to 5 bases and at J to 6 bases, leaving 9 bases not matched to a gene. Per germline, CDR1 LNHDA and CDR2 SQIVND (reference sequence). The CDR3 has 14 residues. CDR3 sequence: CASSPRTGTGEQYF. The CDR3 DNA reads as TGTGCCAGTAGTCCAAGGACAGGGACGGGCGAGCAGTACTTC.

This clonotype was counted many times. The genes are TRBV6-5 and TRBJ1-6; TRBD1 agrees at 11 bases. The CDR3 sequence is 16 residues long. Germline assignment: CDR1 MNHEY and CDR2 SVGAGI. V was pared by 0 bases and J by 6 bases, with 1 base of the junction left unmatched. CDR3 protein: CASSYSGQGGNSPLHF. The CDR3 bases are TGTGCCAGCAGTTACTCGGGACAGGGGGGTAATTCACCCCTCCACTTT.

This clonotype came up a few times. The chain has TRBV19 and TRBJ2-7; 8 bases match TRBD1. The CDR3 is made up of 14 amino acids. Trimming took 3 bases from V and 3 from J; bases not matched to a gene: 4. CDR1 and CDR2 from the germline V gene are LNHDA and SQIVND (reference sequence). The CDR3 DNA sequence: TGTGCCAGTAGTATCACAGGGGGAAGCTACGAGCAGTACTTC. It encodes CASSITGGSYEQYF.

The rearrangement joins TRBV7-3 to TRBJ1-1, with D possibly being TRBD1 (5 bases). Trimming shortened V by 3 bases and J by 6 bases, and 11 bases separated the two germline ends. The V gene's germline CDR1 is SGHTA and CDR2 FQGTGA. This CDR3 has 13 amino acids. This CDR3 reads CASSLGTMAEAFF. The CDR3 nucleotides are TGTGCCAGCAGCTTGGGGACGATGGCTGAAGCTTTCTTT.

This clonotype was seen at least ten times. V gene TRBV5-1 combines with J gene TRBJ2-3, with D possibly being TRBD2 (6 bases). Germline lookup yields CDR1 SGHRS and CDR2 YFSETQ. The CDR3 has 16 amino acids. The V end lost 0 bases, the J end lost 0 bases, and 11 bases lay between the germline ends. The CDR3 here is CASSLDTRDSTDTQYF. CDR3 nucleotides: TGCGCCAGCAGCTTGGACACGCGGGACAGCACAGATACGCAGTATTTT. The full variable domain, its missing parts supplied by reference TRBV5-1 and TRBJ2-3, is KAGVTQTPRYLIKTRGQQVTLSCSPISGHRSVSWYQQTPGQGLQFLFEYFSETQRNKGNFPGRFSGRQFSNSRSEMNVSTLELGDSALYLCASSLDTRDSTDTQYFGPGTRLTVL.

Points on this clonotype: A read error may be the cause here, since a much bigger clone is one base away. The rearrangement joins TRBV12-3 or TRBV12-4 to TRBJ2-6; D perhaps matches TRBD2 (6 bases). The CDR3 consists of 15 residues. Here the CDR3 DNA reads TGTGCCAGCACTCCGGAGGGGTCTGGGCCCAACGTCCTGACTTTC. It codes for CASTPEGSGPNVLTF.

This clonotype was observed a few times. J is TRBJ2-3 and V is TRBV29-1; D remains ambiguous. The CDR3 loop spans 13 amino acids. The germline CDR1 and CDR2 sequences are SQVTM and ANQGSEA. V lost 0 bases to trimming and J lost 4 bases, with 8 bases between them. DNA of the CDR3: TGCAGCGTTGAAGAAGCCGGGCCAGATACGCAGTATTTT. Encoded protein: CSVEEAGPDTQYF.